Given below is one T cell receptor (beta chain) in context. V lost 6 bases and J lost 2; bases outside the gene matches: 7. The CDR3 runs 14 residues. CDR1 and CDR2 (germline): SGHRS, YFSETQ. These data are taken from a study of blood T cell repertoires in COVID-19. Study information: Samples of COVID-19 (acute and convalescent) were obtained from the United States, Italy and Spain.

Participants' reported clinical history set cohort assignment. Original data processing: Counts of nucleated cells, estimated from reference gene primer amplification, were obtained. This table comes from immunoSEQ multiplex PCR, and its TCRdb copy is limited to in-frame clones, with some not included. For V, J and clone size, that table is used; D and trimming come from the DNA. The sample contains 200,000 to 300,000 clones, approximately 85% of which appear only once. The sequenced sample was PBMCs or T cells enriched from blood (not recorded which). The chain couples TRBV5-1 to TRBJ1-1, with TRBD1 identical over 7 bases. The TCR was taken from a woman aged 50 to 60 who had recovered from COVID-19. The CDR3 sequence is CASTLTGINTEAFF. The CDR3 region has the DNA TGCGCCAGCACCCTGACAGGGATCAACACTGAAGCTTTCTTT.